This TCR beta chain is drawn from a study of shared clonotypes between healthy human individuals. Study results and limitations: Non-shared clonotypes showed lower generation probabilities than clonotypes common to all four donors. Investigators expected sequencing depth to affect clonotype sharing among donors.

The CDR3 runs to 16 residues. Deletions cut 1 base from V and 0 bases from J, with 10 bases between. Germline loops: CDR1 LGHNA, CDR2 YNFKEQ. It was at deep level that the assay was run. When replicate PCRs were run on sorted subsets, they used 150 to 250 ng DNA, about 30,000 T cell genomes. Using immunoSEQ multiplex PCR, the repertoire was profiled, and TCRdb retains in-frame clones only, with some absent. The table records about 640,000 clones, about two thirds of them present only once. Points on this clone: Its antigen is currently unknown.

This receptor was obtained from a woman between 25 and 40 years old in good health. The rearrangement links TRBV4-2 to TRBJ2-1, with D perhaps matching TRBD1 or TRBD2 (5 bases each). Material for sequencing was memory CD4+ T cells sorted from blood. Subset given: CD45RA-negative fraction. The CDR3 region is CASSQGGVRSYNEQFF. CDR3 bases: TGTGCCAGCAGCCAAGGAGGGGTACGCTCCTACAATGAGCAGTTCTTC.